This T cell receptor (beta chain) was recorded in a study of blood T cell repertoires in COVID-19. Original analysis: Reference gene primers were amplified, and this amplification served to estimate nucleated cell counts. The table came from immunoSEQ multiplex PCR; TCRdb's copy has only in-frame clones and leaves some out. V and J calls and clone size are copied from that table; D and trimming were computed from the DNA. This sample has over 150,000 clones, with about 90% found just once. The CDR3 totals 12 residues. Germline V lookup: CDR1 SGHAT, CDR2 FQNNGV. V lost 1 base, J lost 6 bases, and 7 bases lay in between.

The chain carries TRBV11-2 and TRBJ2-7; D gene uncertain. This receptor was taken from a woman aged 45-65 years who had recovered from COVID-19. The sample consisted of PBMCs or T cells enriched from blood (not recorded which). This chain's CDR3 is CASSLGNGEQYF. DNA of the CDR3: TGTGCCAGCAGCTTAGGCAACGGCGAGCAGTACTTC. Looking up the rest from reference TRBV11-2 and TRBJ2-7 gives the full variable domain: EAGVAQSPRYKIIEKRQSVAFWCNPISGHATLYWYQQILGQGPKLLIQFQNNGVVDDSQLPKDRFSAERLKGVDSTLKIQPAKLEDSAVYLCASSLGNGEQYFGPGTRLTVT.